The clone carrying this T cell receptor beta chain was seen many times. Its antigen is unknown. Germline CDR1 and CDR2: SQVTM and ANQGSEA. The CDR3 has 10 amino acids. V was cut by 4 bases and J by 7 bases, with 7 bases left in between. This sample stems from a study of response to subunit inactivated influenza vaccine. General study results and limits: The authors proposed limited new T cell recruitment per seasonal influenza vaccination.

One entry per CDR3 protein, called by TCRdb with MiXCR from the RT-PCR reads. Among approximately 700,000 distinct CDR3 sequences listed, about 15% were seen once. The sample consisted of PBMCs from blood, taken approximately 15 days before vaccination. The rearrangement joins TRBV29-1 to TRBJ1-1; possible D gene TRBD1, 5 bases. The source is a man aged 50 or older who received an inactivated influenza vaccine. The DNA for the CDR3 is TGCAGCGTTGGACAGCTTGAAGCTTTCTTT. Translating it yields CSVGQLEAFF.